Sequencing of this TCR beta chain was carried out in a study of T cell responses to AZD1222 COVID-19 vaccine (dated by TCRdb to the early 2020s). For context, the study as a whole: AZD1222 recipients with second doses at about 4 weeks or about 12 weeks were pooled, because spike-specific TCR depth and breadth did not differ between schedules. Trial participants were enrolled into age subgroups of 18-55, 56-69 and 70-plus years, which contained around 150, 29 and 61 TCR-sequenced participants, respectively. A total of over 230 trial participants underwent TCR sequencing, of whom about 200 had received two doses of AZD1222 and 26 had received two doses of the MenACWY control vaccine.

The time point label for this specimen denotes: baseline before first vaccination. Samples from vaccinated people were obtained from the UK trials COV001 and COV002, which included a single-blind randomized controlled phase 2/3 trial of AZD1222 (ChAdOx1 nCoV-19) in healthy adults. For TCRbeta chain sequencing, PBMC samples were collected from trial participants at day 0 and at day 28 after the second dose. The CDR3 regions of human TCRbeta chains were analyzed by immunosequencing. Under the source paper's analysis protocol: TCRs in the repertoires were compared against a reference library of SARS-CoV-2-specific TCRs that had been generated with the MIRA antigen-specificity platform. Breadth was defined as the fraction of unique TCRs that were SARS-CoV-2-associated. Depth was defined as the fraction of total T cells that were SARS-CoV-2-associated. Each spike-specific TCR was assigned to its reactive spike region and to a CD4 or CD8 class using the MIRA data. Log10-transformed breadth and depth values were compared by one-way ANOVA with Sidak's multiple comparisons tests. TCRdb provides this immuneACCESS table in a form limited to in-frame rearrangements. Some clones are lacking; in checked studies, under half of them reflect an unresolved V gene, and why the rest are absent is not known. The DNA was the basis for D and trimming; V, J and clone size are from that table. Recorded for this sample are over 100,000 clones; around 89% of them occurred a single time. Jointly, the top ten make up about 17% of the sample.

In this sample, this clone turned up once. The specificity of this receptor is unknown. There are no base qualities to consult, and no much larger clone falls within one base. Summary of the overall study and its limitations: The 56-69-year group was small, and its depth increase did not reach significance, likely because of low power. After two AZD1222 doses, spike-specific TCR breadth and depth were significantly higher than at day 0 and than in MenACWY recipients. Because no day 14 peak-response samples were available, the repertoires could be characterized only after the peak T cell response. CD4 TCRs associated with the vaccine covered the entire spike protein, and the dominant responses were in regions 160-218 and 743-854. Participants were mostly white British, with more females than males. The authors suggested clonal diversity may have been underestimated. Nearly half of unique spike-specific TCRs reportedly recognized epitopes outside regions mutated in the B.1.351 and B.1.1.7 variants. Conclusions about previously exposed vaccinees are limited because only a handful of AZD1222 recipients were SARS-CoV-2 seropositive at baseline.

Looking up the germline V gene (reference sequence) yields CDR1 LNHDA and CDR2 SQIVND. Ends trimmed: V by 2 bases, J by 6 bases; bases unmatched to a gene: 9. From cysteine to phenylalanine, the CDR3 is 15 amino acids long. The CDR3 DNA has 45 bases and is translated from base 1. The sample consisted of peripheral blood, taken on day 0 of AZD1222 vaccination. The TCR was taken from an adult in good health. The chain links TRBV19 with TRBJ2-7, with 8 bases aligning to TRBD1. The nucleotide sequence reads TGTGCCAGTAGTATAAATTGGCAGGGGGCGAGCGAGCAGTACTTC. Its product reads: CASSINWQGASEQYF.